The 14 T cell receptor beta chains presented below share a single source sample, sequenced in a study of cytomegalovirus exposure and HLA in healthy donors. The PCR made use of 60 Vbeta and 13 Jbeta primers. Clones were read by immunoSEQ multiplex PCR, and TCRdb kept only the in-frame ones, dropping some. The data hold around 200,000 clones, with 75% to 90% observed a single time. The material sequenced was PBMCs. The receptors were gathered from a woman aged 25 to 39 in good health and CMV-seronegative.

Written as DNA, the CDR3 is TGTGCCAGCGGGCAGGGGGAATACTATGGCTACACCTTC. It encodes CASGQGEYYGYTF. The V gene is TRBV28, the J gene TRBJ1-2; 7 bases fit TRBD1. After removal of 8 bases from V and 3 bases from J, the junction contained 6 bases not matched to a gene. The CDR3 runs 13 residues. CDR1 is MDHEN and CDR2 is SYDVKM in the germline V gene.

The DNA of the CDR3 is TGCGCCAGCAATAAATTCCGGGGAAGGGCTTTCTTT. It is translated as CASNKFRGRAFF. J is TRBJ1-1 and V is TRBV10-1; D ambiguous. V lost 7 bases, J lost 11 bases, and 17 bases lay in between. The CDR3 extends over 12 amino acids. Germline V gene sequence: CDR1 WNHNN, CDR2 SYGVQD (reference sequence).

In its sample, this clone was seen many times. The chain combines TRBV11-3 with TRBJ2-1, with D hard to call. CDR1 is SGHNT, CDR2 YENEEA, per germline. V shed 4 bases and J shed 4 bases, with 8 bases lying between them. The CDR3 has 13 residues. The CDR3 sequence: CASSSGPYNEQFF. CDR3 DNA: TGTGCCAGCAGCTCAGGCCCTTACAATGAGCAGTTCTTC.

This clone has a handful of counts. The chain employs TRBV19 and TRBJ1-2; D is ambiguous. Per the germline V gene, CDR1 is LNHDA and CDR2 is SQIVND (reference sequence). There are 12 residues in the CDR3. Between the trimmed V and J ends, which lost 5 bases and 2 bases, there was a span of 6 bases. The CDR3, as DNA: TGTGCCAGTAGTCCTAGAAACTATGGCTACACCTTC. Translation gives CASSPRNYGYTF.

V is TRBV7-8 and J is TRBJ2-7; D possibly corresponds to TRBD1 (6 bases). With 4 bases removed from V and 0 bases from J, the gap between germline ends came to 25 bases. The V gene's germline CDR1 is SGHVS and CDR2 FQNEAQ. CDR3 length: 19 residues. CDR3 nucleotides: TGTGCCAGCAGCTCGATTATGGGCAGGGGTCGAGAAAGCTCCTACGAGCAGTACTTC. It yields the protein CASSSIMGRGRESSYEQYF.

This chain links TRBV13 with TRBJ2-7; 13 bases agree with TRBD2. Trimming at V came to 5 bases and at J to 1 base, leaving 5 bases not matched to a gene. CDR1 is PRHDT, CDR2 FYEKMQ, per germline (reference sequence). CDR3 length: 16 amino acids. The CDR3 region is CASSLGTSGASYEQYF. The CDR3 nucleotides are TGTGCCAGCAGCCTGGGGACTAGCGGGGCATCCTACGAGCAGTACTTC.

The chain employs TRBV28 and TRBJ2-7, with D perhaps matching TRBD2 (6 bases). There are 14 residues in the CDR3. CDR1 and CDR2 (germline): MDHEN, SYDVKM. The V end lost 5 bases, the J end lost 2 bases, and 13 bases lay between the germline ends. DNA for the CDR3: TGTGCCAGCAGTGGGGACTTCAGGGCCTACGAGCAGTACTTC. This sequence encodes CASSGDFRAYEQYF.

A few counts support this clone. This chain uses TRBV28 with TRBJ2-5; weak D call: TRBD2 (5 bases). The V and J ends lost 5 bases and 5 bases respectively, with 15 bases between them. Per the germline V gene, CDR1 is MDHEN and CDR2 is SYDVKM. The CDR3 runs to 14 residues. The CDR3 DNA reads TGTGCCAGCAGTACGCGGGCCGATCGGGAGACCCAGTACTTC. As protein: CASSTRADRETQYF.

This clone was observed a single time. The rearrangement joins TRBV5-1 to TRBJ1-2; D not certain. Germline V gives CDR1 SGHRS, CDR2 YFSETQ. This CDR3 has 15 residues. Trimming took 1 base from V and 8 from J, leaving 18 bases between them. Here the CDR3 DNA reads TGCGCCAGCAGCTTGTCGTCCGCTAACTATGTGGGCTACACCTTC. The encoded protein is CASSLSSANYVGYTF.

For the CDR3, the DNA is TGTGCCAGCAGCGACGGAGGGAGGTGGCACACTGAAGCTTTCTTT. Its protein is CASSDGGRWHTEAFF. The V and J genes are TRBV9 and TRBJ1-1; D is undetermined. The CDR3 consists of 15 residues. Germline lookup yields CDR1 SGDLS and CDR2 YYNGEE. V was cut by 3 bases and J by 3 bases, with 15 bases left in between.

The genes are TRBV5-6 and TRBJ2-2; 9 bases map to TRBD2. The CDR3 extends over 18 amino acids. The V gene end was trimmed by 0 bases and the J gene end by 5 bases; junction bases not matched to a gene: 11. Germline V CDR1 and CDR2: SGHDT, YYEEEE. The CDR3 is CASSLGSGGSGWTGELFF. CDR3 DNA sequence: TGTGCCAGCAGCTTGGGTAGCGGGGGATCCGGTTGGACCGGGGAGCTGTTTTTT.

This clone occurred a few times. The genes are TRBV6-1 and TRBJ2-5, with 9 bases fitting TRBD1. V gave up 2 bases and J gave up 4 bases; unmatched junction bases: 8. Germline CDR1 is MNHNS and CDR2 is SASEGT. The CDR3 runs 16 residues. The CDR3 loop reads CASSELRDRVSETQYF. In nucleotides, the CDR3 is TGTGCCAGCAGTGAACTACGGGACAGGGTATCAGAGACCCAGTACTTC.

The gene calls are TRBV9 and TRBJ1-1, with D hard to call. The CDR3 totals 14 residues. Trimming took off 4 bases at V and 3 bases at J, with 13 bases between the two ends. Germline values: CDR1 SGDLS, CDR2 YYNGEE. This chain's CDR3 is CASSRGLPDTEAFF. Written as DNA, the CDR3 is TGTGCCAGCAGCAGAGGGCTCCCCGACACTGAAGCTTTCTTT.

The V and J genes are TRBV9 and TRBJ2-3, with 13 positions matching TRBD2. The trim removed 1 base at V and 7 bases at J, leaving 6 bases unmatched. This CDR3 contains 16 residues. Germline V gives CDR1 SGDLS, CDR2 YYNGEE. In nucleotides, the CDR3 is TGTGCCAGCAGCGTAACCGGACTAGCGGGGGCCCATACGCAGTATTTT. Its translation: CASSVTGLAGAHTQYF.